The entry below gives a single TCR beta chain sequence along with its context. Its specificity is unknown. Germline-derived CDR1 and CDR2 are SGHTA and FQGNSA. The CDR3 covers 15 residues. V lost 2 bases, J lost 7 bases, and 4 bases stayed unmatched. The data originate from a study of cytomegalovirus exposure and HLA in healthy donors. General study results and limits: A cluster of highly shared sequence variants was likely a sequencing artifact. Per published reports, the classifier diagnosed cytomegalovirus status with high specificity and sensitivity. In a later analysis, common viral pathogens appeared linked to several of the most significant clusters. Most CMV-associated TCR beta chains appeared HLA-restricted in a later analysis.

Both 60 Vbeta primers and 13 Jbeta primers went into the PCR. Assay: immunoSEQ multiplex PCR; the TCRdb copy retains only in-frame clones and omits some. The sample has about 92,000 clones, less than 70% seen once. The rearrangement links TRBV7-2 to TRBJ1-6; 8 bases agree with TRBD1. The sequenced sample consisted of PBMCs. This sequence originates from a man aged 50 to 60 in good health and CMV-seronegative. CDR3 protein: CASSLSGGANSPLHF. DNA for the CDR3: TGTGCCAGCAGCTTATCAGGGGGCGCGAATTCACCCCTCCACTTT.